This T cell receptor (beta chain) comes out of a study of T cell responses to AZD1222 COVID-19 vaccine. The CDR3 is made up of 12 amino acids. With 8 bases removed from V and 1 base from J, the gap between germline ends came to 8 bases. Germline CDR1 is LNHDA and CDR2 is SQIVND (reference sequence). Repertoires were generated with immunoSEQ multiplex PCR, while TCRdb's copy carries only in-frame clones and drops some. The table includes some 150,000 clones, approximately 88% detected once. Broader study findings: Donors were chiefly white British, with a greater number of females, and clonal diversity was perhaps underestimated. Per reports, nearly half of all spike-specific TCRs target regions that are unmutated in variants. Only a handful of AZD1222 recipients, more than five in all, had baseline seropositivity.

To note about this clone: Its target is unknown.

The source material was peripheral blood, sampled on day 0 of AZD1222 vaccination. The chain combines TRBV19 with TRBJ2-5; weak D call: TRBD2 (6 bases). The TCR originated in an adult in good health. Here the CDR3 DNA reads TGTGCCAGTGGGGACTTCCAAGAGACCCAGTACTTC. It encodes CASGDFQETQYF.